Presented here are 25 T cell receptor beta chains from one specimen sequenced in a study of blood T cell repertoires in COVID-19. The method was immunoSEQ multiplex PCR; TCRdb's version includes in-frame clones alone and lacks a portion of them. This table holds around 250,000 clones, around 84% found once. Input material: peripheral blood. Source of these receptors: a woman in her thirties or forties who had recovered from COVID-19.

The chain carries TRBV27 and TRBJ2-5; D is unclear. V gave up 5 bases and J gave up 8 bases, with 9 bases separating them. CDR1 MNHEY and CDR2 SMNVEV come from the germline V gene (reference sequence). The CDR3 is made up of 11 amino acids. The CDR3 region has the DNA TGTGCCAGCAGTCCCTCGTATACCCAGTACTTC. Protein sequence: CASSPSYTQYF.

This clone came up a few times. The gene calls are TRBV2 and TRBJ1-5; D might be TRBD1 (5 bases). The CDR3 has 15 residues. Deletions cut 4 bases from V and 9 bases from J, with 19 bases between. Germline V CDR1 and CDR2: SNHLY, FYNNEI. CDR3 coding DNA: TGTGCCAGCAGTGGCAGGGTAGCGGGGTTGAGGCCCCAGCATTTT. Encoded protein: CASSGRVAGLRPQHF.

The chain has TRBV5-1 and TRBJ2-5; tentatively, D is TRBD1 (5 bases). The germline V gene encodes CDR1 SGHRS and CDR2 YFSETQ. Trimming took off 2 bases at V and 2 bases at J, with 10 bases between the two ends. The CDR3 covers 14 residues. The CDR3 nucleotides read TGCGCCAGCAGCTTCCAGGGTTTACAAGAGACCCAGTACTTC. Translation: CASSFQGLQETQYF.

This clone was counted a few times. The V call is TRBV30, the J call TRBJ2-4, with 7 bases identical to TRBD2. From germline, CDR1 is GTSNPN and CDR2 SVGIG (reference sequence). The CDR3 loop spans 13 amino acids. V dropped 4 bases and J dropped 8; count of bases not matched to a gene: 8. Here the CDR3 reads CAWNRKGGDIQYF. DNA of the CDR3: TGTGCCTGGAACCGAAAGGGAGGGGACATTCAGTACTTC.

The chain couples TRBV7-9 to TRBJ2-7, with D perhaps TRBD2 (5 bases). V lost 1 base and J lost 0, with 7 bases in between. This CDR3 spans 14 amino acids. The V gene's germline CDR1 is SEHNR and CDR2 FQNEAQ (reference sequence). The CDR3 bases are TGTGCCAGCAGCTTAGATCGGGGCTCCTACGAGCAGTACTTC. This gives the protein CASSLDRGSYEQYF.

This sequence joins TRBV30 and TRBJ2-1; 9 bases agree with TRBD1. The V gene end was trimmed by 2 bases and the J gene end by 2 bases; junction bases not matched to a gene: 4. This CDR3 has 15 amino acids. Germline V gives CDR1 GTSNPN, CDR2 SVGIG (reference sequence). Here the CDR3 reads CAWSPTGGAYNEQFF. The CDR3 nucleotides are TGTGCCTGGAGTCCTACAGGGGGCGCCTACAATGAGCAGTTCTTC.

The chain couples TRBV10-3 to TRBJ2-5; TRBD2 might be the D (6 bases). V lost 4 bases, J lost 4 bases, and 7 bases lay in between. The germline CDR1 and CDR2 sequences are ENHRY and SYGVKD. This CDR3 spans 12 amino acids. The CDR3 bases are TGTGCCATCAGTGTGGAGGGAGAGACCCAGTACTTC. This sequence encodes CAISVEGETQYF.

The chain couples TRBV28 to TRBJ1-5; D remains ambiguous. The CDR3 is 16 amino acids. The germline V gene encodes CDR1 MDHEN and CDR2 SYDVKM. Trimming removed 4 bases at V and 4 bases at J, with 17 bases between. The CDR3 DNA sequence: TGTGCCAGCAGTTCCCCGGAGCGGGGTTTTAATCAGCCCCAGCATTTT. This encodes CASSSPERGFNQPQHF.

The rearrangement links TRBV6-5 to TRBJ1-2; a possible D gene is TRBD1 (6 bases). This CDR3 spans 14 amino acids. Germline V CDR1 and CDR2: MNHEY, SVGAGI. Trimming left V 7 bases short and J 6 bases short, with 18 bases between. CDR3 in DNA: TGTGCCAGCATCCCCTCGATGAGGACAGATGGCTACACCTTC. Translation: CASIPSMRTDGYTF.

The chain carries TRBV7-9 and TRBJ2-6; 7 bases are shared with TRBD1. The CDR3 is 19 residues long. Germline CDR1 SEHNR, CDR2 FQNEAQ (reference sequence). Trimming cost V 3 bases and J 3 bases; bases outside gene matches: 14. CDR3 sequence: CASSLRQGVSYGGANVLTF. CDR3 sequence (DNA): TGTGCCAGCAGCTTGCGACAGGGTGTCTCCTATGGTGGGGCCAACGTCCTGACTTTC. Filled out from reference TRBV7-9 and TRBJ2-6, the complete variable domain reads DTGVSQNPRHKITKRGQNVTFRCDPISEHNRLYWYRQTLGQGPEFLTYFQNEAQLEKSRLLSDRFSAERPKGSFSTLEIQRTEQGDSAMYLCASSLRQGVSYGGANVLTFGAGSRLTVL.

The chain couples TRBV29-1 to TRBJ1-2, with 7 bases matching TRBD1. V was clipped by 4 bases and J by 6 bases; unmatched bases: 2. Germline CDR1 and CDR2: SQVTM and ANQGSEA. This CDR3 has 11 residues. The CDR3 coding sequence is TGCAGCGTTGTAGGGGGCGATGGCTACACCTTC. Translated: CSVVGGDGYTF.

The CDR3, as DNA: TGCGCCAGCAGCTTGATCACAGGCTCGATTAACACTGAAGCTTTCTTT. Protein product: CASSLITGSINTEAFF. The V and J genes are TRBV5-1 and TRBJ1-1; a weak D match, TRBD1 (5 bases). The germline V gene has CDR1 SGHRS and CDR2 YFSETQ. The CDR3 is 16 amino acids. V gave up 1 base and J gave up 2 bases, with 15 bases separating them.

The gene calls are TRBV19 and TRBJ1-5, with a tentative D call TRBD1 (5 bases). V dropped 3 bases and J dropped 3 bases, with 12 bases sitting between them. In germline, CDR1 is LNHDA, CDR2 SQIVND (reference sequence). CDR3 length: 15 amino acids. The CDR3 coding sequence is TGTGCCAGTAGTATTCTCCCCAGGGCCAATCAGCCCCAGCATTTT. Translated: CASSILPRANQPQHF.

In its sample, this clone was seen once. The chain joins TRBV7-9 to TRBJ1-2, with a weak D call TRBD1 (5 bases). The CDR3 contains 15 residues. Looked up from germline, CDR1 is SEHNR and CDR2 is FQNEAQ (reference sequence). Trimming shortened V by 2 bases and J by 1 base, and 11 bases separated the two germline ends. Here the CDR3 reads CASSLIDRVNYGYTF. The CDR3 region has the DNA TGTGCCAGCAGCTTAATTGACAGAGTTAACTATGGCTACACCTTC.

The chain employs TRBV28 and TRBJ1-5, with D perhaps TRBD1 (6 bases). Between the trimmed V and J ends, which lost 6 bases and 6 bases, there was a span of 18 bases. CDR1 MDHEN and CDR2 SYDVKM come from the germline V gene. The CDR3 totals 15 residues. CDR3 sequence reads: CASREVGSRGQPQHF. CDR3 bases: TGTGCCAGCAGAGAGGTTGGGAGCAGGGGTCAGCCCCAGCATTTT.

This clone has just one count. Different DNA sequences within this sample yield the same CDR3. V and J are TRBV3-1 (or the pseudogene TRBV3-2) and TRBJ2-2; 8 nucleotides align to TRBD2. This CDR3 is built from 15 residues. J gave up 5 bases and V 1 base, and 3 bases lay outside the gene matches. The germline V gene has CDR1 LGHDT and CDR2 YNNKEL (reference sequence). CDR3 in DNA: TGTGCCAGCAGCCAAGTGGGCGGGGGGACCGGGGAGCTGTTTTTT. It encodes CASSQVGGGTGELFF.

This chain uses TRBV30 with TRBJ1-4, with D uncertain. CDR1 is GTSNPN, CDR2 SVGIG, per germline (reference sequence). Trimming removed 1 base from V and 6 bases from J, with 15 bases in between. This CDR3 comprises 15 residues. The CDR3 DNA follows: TGTGCCTGGAGTGGCCGGACTGCGGGGTATGAAAAACTGTTTTTT. This codes for CAWSGRTAGYEKLFF.

The V call is TRBV7-9, the J call TRBJ2-3; 7 bases align to TRBD1. Germline-derived CDR1 and CDR2 are SEHNR and FQNEAQ (reference sequence). J was trimmed by 6 bases and V by 4 bases; bases with no gene match: 13. This CDR3 region has 16 residues. In DNA, the CDR3 is TGTGCCAGCAGCTCCCCTTGGCAGGGGGATGGTGATACGCAGTATTTT. Encoded protein: CASSSPWQGDGDTQYF.

The rearrangement links TRBV3-1 (or the pseudogene TRBV3-2) to TRBJ1-2; maybe TRBD1 (6 bases). V gave up 0 bases and J gave up 0 bases, with 8 bases separating them. This CDR3 region has 15 residues. Germline-derived CDR1 and CDR2 are LGHDT and YNNKEL (reference sequence). The CDR3 sequence is CASSQEYRANYGYTF. In nucleotides, the CDR3 is TGTGCCAGCAGCCAAGAGTACAGGGCTAACTATGGCTACACCTTC.

The chain links TRBV5-5 to TRBJ1-1; tentatively, D is TRBD1 (6 bases). Trimming took off 4 bases at V and 7 bases at J, with 11 bases between the two ends. Germline assignment: CDR1 SGHKS and CDR2 YYEKEE (reference sequence). The CDR3 has 12 amino acids. CDR3 amino acids: CASSGGQLEAFF. Written as DNA, the CDR3 is TGTGCCAGCAGCGGCGGACAGCTTGAAGCTTTCTTT.

The V and J genes are TRBV10-3 and TRBJ1-4, with TRBD1 matching over 9 bases. The CDR3 has 16 amino acids. V shed 8 bases and J 1 base; nucleotides not matched to a gene: 8. The germline CDR1 and CDR2 sequences are ENHRY and SYGVKD. CDR3 in amino acids: CAISGQGTGTNEKLFF. The CDR3 DNA follows: TGTGCCATCTCGGGACAGGGCACTGGAACTAATGAAAAACTGTTTTTT.

This clone was found once. The chain couples TRBV24-1 to TRBJ2-3; 12 positions match TRBD2. Germline CDR1 reads KGHDR; CDR2 reads SFDVKD. The CDR3 totals 18 residues. With V trimmed by 2 bases and J by 2 bases, 7 bases remained unmatched. CDR3 loop: CATSDYYRTSGNTDTQYF. For the CDR3, the DNA is TGTGCCACCAGTGATTATTATCGGACTAGCGGGAACACAGATACGCAGTATTTT.

A few counts support this clone. This rearrangement joins TRBV28 to TRBJ2-3; TRBD2 matches at 8 bases. The CDR3 loop spans 17 amino acids. Germline assignment: CDR1 MDHEN and CDR2 SYDVKM. The trim removed 6 bases at V and 4 bases at J, leaving 15 bases unmatched. CDR3 nucleotides: TGTGCCAGCAGACCAATACCGGGACTAGTCTCGCCAGATACGCAGTATTTT. It translates to CASRPIPGLVSPDTQYF. Variable domain in full (rest from reference TRBV28 and TRBJ2-3): DVKVTQSSRYLVKRTGEKVFLECVQDMDHENMFWYRQDPGLGLRLIYFSYDVKMKEKGDIPEGYSVSREKKERFSLILESASTNQTSMYLCASRPIPGLVSPDTQYFGPGTRLTVL.

The rearrangement links TRBV6-6 to TRBJ2-7, with D maybe TRBD2 (5 bases). The germline V and J ends were trimmed by 2 bases and 2 bases, with 16 bases remaining between them. The length of the CDR3 is 16 residues. CDR1 and CDR2 (germline): MNHNY, SVGAGI (reference sequence). The CDR3 DNA sequence: TGTGCCAGCAGTTACGGTGTCGGGAAAGGGCCCTACGAGCAGTACTTC. It codes for CASSYGVGKGPYEQYF.

This chain uses TRBV18 with TRBJ2-4; D not certain. Trimming stripped 1 base from V and 0 bases from J, with 13 bases between. In germline, CDR1 is KGHSH, CDR2 LQKENI. The length of the CDR3 is 17 residues. CDR3 residues: CASSPQSLVVAKNIQYF. DNA of the CDR3: TGTGCCAGCTCACCACAATCCCTCGTCGTAGCCAAAAACATTCAGTACTTC.